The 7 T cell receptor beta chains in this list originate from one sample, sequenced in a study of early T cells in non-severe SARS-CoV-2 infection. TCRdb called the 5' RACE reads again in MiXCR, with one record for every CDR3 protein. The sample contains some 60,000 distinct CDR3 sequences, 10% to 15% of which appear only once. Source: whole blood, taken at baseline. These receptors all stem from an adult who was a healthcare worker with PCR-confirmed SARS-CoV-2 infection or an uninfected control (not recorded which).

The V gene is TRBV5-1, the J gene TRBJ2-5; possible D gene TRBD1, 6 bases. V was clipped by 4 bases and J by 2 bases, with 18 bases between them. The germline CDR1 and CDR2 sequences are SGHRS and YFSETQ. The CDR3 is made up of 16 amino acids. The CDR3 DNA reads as TGCGCCAGCAGCCCGCTTGCGAGGACAGCTCAAGAGACCCAGTACTTC. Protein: CASSPLARTAQETQYF.

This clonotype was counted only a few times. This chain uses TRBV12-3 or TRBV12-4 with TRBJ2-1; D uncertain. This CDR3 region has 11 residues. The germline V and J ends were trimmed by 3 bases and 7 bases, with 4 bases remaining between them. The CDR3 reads CASSFGNEQFF. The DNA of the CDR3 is TGTGCCAGCAGTTTCGGGAATGAGCAGTTCTTC.

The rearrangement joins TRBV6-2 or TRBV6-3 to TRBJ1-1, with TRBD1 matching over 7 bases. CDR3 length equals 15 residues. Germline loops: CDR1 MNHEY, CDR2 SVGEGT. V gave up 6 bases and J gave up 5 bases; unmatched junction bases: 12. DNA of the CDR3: TGTGCCAGCAGAGTGGACAGGTTGCGGGGGACTGAAGCTTTCTTT. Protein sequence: CASRVDRLRGTEAFF.

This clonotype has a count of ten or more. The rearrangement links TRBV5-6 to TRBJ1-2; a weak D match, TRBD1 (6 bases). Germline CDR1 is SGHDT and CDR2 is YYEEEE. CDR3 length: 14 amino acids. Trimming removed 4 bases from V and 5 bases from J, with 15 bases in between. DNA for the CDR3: TGTGCCAGCAGCACAACCGGGGGCGAGTATGGCTACACCTTC. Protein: CASSTTGGEYGYTF.

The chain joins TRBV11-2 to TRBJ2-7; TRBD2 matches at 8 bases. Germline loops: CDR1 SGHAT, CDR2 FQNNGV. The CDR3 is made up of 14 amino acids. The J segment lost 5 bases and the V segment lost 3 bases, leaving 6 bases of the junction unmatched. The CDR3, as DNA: TGTGCCAGCAGCTTGAGCGGGAGTAGGGACGAGCAGTACTTC. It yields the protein CASSLSGSRDEQYF. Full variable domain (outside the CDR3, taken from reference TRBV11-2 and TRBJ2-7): EAGVAQSPRYKIIEKRQSVAFWCNPISGHATLYWYQQILGQGPKLLIQFQNNGVVDDSQLPKDRFSAERLKGVDSTLKIQPAKLEDSAVYLCASSLSGSRDEQYFGPGTRLTVT.

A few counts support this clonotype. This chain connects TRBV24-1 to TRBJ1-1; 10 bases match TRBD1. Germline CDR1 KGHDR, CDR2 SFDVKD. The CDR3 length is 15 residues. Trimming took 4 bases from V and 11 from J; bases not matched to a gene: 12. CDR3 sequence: CATSDPDWDRGGAFF. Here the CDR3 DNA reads TGTGCCACCAGTGACCCTGACTGGGACAGGGGTGGTGCTTTCTTT.

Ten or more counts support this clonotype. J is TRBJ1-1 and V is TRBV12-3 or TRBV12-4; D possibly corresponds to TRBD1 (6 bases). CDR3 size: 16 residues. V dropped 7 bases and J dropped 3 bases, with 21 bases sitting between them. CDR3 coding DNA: TGTGCCAGCACCCAGGCAGGGGCGCGGGAATACACTGAAGCTTTCTTT. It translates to CASTQAGAREYTEAFF.